This TCR beta chain appears in the sequencing data of a study of blood T cell repertoires in COVID-19. The overall study: The United States, Italy and Spain provided the acute and convalescent COVID-19 samples. T cells, B-cell-depleted T cells, or PBMCs provided the cDNA or gDNA that served as material.

Seattle cases were enrolled at active infection and followed longitudinally. The V gene's germline CDR1 is PRHDT and CDR2 FYEKMQ (reference sequence). This CDR3 has 15 amino acids. V was clipped by 4 bases and J by 6 bases; unmatched bases: 4. Assay used: immunoSEQ multiplex PCR; TCRdb lists only in-frame clones, some missing. The repertoire has around 150,000 clones, 92% of them found once; the top ten carry roughly 5%. The chain has TRBV13 and TRBJ2-2; 11 bases map to TRBD2. This clonotype originated in a man aged 25-45 years with COVID-19, enrolled during active disease. Sequencing input: peripheral blood. CDR3 nucleotides: TGTGCCAGCAGCTCGACTAGCGGGATGTCCGGGGAGCTGTTTTTT. Translated, it gives CASSSTSGMSGELFF.